This TCR beta chain came from a study of shared clonotypes between healthy human individuals. Looking at the study overall: The donor pool was made up of two women and a few men aged 18 to 49. Plates per donor: three CD4 naive, three CD4 memory, two CD8 naive, one CD8 memory.

As to this clone: The antigen is not known.

The CDR3 is 12 residues long. Per germline, CDR1 LNHDA and CDR2 SQIVND (reference sequence). V lost 7 bases to trimming and J lost 6 bases, with 12 bases between them. Naive CD8 cells comprised CD45RO-negative, CCR7-positively selected cells, excluding terminally differentiated effector memory CD45RA+ cells. Assay used: immunoSEQ multiplex PCR; TCRdb lists only in-frame clones, some missing. The table has about 1,800,000 clones, approximately 95% seen once. Study conclusions and caveats: Richness estimates generally favored naive over memory subsets.

Sequenced input: naive CD8+ T cells sorted from blood. The genes are TRBV19 and TRBJ1-1; D not certain. This receptor was identified in a man between 18 and 29 years old in good health. CDR3 residues: CASTEGSAEAFF. The CDR3 bases are TGTGCCAGTACGGAGGGCTCGGCTGAAGCTTTCTTT.